This section outlines one T cell receptor (beta chain) sequence together with its context. Antigen unknown. Germline assignment: CDR1 SGHDT and CDR2 YYEEEE. The CDR3 runs 14 residues. V was trimmed by 4 bases and J by 5 bases, leaving 15 bases between them. TCRdb reprocessed the 5' RACE reads via MiXCR and lists one record per CDR3 protein. The top ten hold 0.85% to 1.3% of the sample, which has a few hundred thousand distinct CDR3 sequences, approximately 17% seen once. The data were obtained in a study of CD8 T cells in ankylosing spondylitis. General observations from the study: A TCR beta motif made of eight highly homologous variants seemed typical of ankylosing spondylitis blood.

Sequencing input: blood, either unsorted or a sorted T cell fraction (not recorded which). This TCR was recovered from a male donor with ankylosing spondylitis. The chain combines TRBV5-6 with TRBJ2-5, with D possibly matching TRBD2 (6 bases). Here the CDR3 DNA reads TGTGCCAGCAGCCTCGGGTTGGAGGGGGAGACCCAGTACTTC. This codes for CASSLGLEGETQYF. The whole variable domain, filled in from reference TRBV5-6 and TRBJ2-5, reads DAGVTQSPTHLIKTRGQQVTLRCSPKSGHDTVSWYQQALGQGPQFIFQYYEEEERQRGNFPDRFSGHQFPNYSSELNVNALLLGDSALYLCASSLGLEGETQYFGPGTRLLVL.